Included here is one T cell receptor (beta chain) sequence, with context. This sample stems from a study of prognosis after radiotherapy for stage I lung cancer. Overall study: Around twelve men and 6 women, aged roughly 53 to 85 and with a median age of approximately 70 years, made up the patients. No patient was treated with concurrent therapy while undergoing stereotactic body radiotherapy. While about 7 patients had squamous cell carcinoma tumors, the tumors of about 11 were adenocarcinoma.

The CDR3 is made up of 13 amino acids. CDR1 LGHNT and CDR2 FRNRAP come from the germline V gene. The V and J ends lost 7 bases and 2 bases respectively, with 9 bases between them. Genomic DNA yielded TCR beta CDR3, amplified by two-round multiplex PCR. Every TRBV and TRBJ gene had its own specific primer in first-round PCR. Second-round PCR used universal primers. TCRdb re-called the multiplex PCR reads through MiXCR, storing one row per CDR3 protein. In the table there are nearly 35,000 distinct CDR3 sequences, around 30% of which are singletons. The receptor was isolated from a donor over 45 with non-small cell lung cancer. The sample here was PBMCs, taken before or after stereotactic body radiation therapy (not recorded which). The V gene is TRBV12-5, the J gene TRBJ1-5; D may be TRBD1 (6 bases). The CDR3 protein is CASVPGGNQPQHF. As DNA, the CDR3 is TGTGCTAGTGTTCCAGGGGGCAATCAGCCCCAGCATTTT.